This entry concerns a single TCR beta chain. In the authors' workflow: It was from reference gene primer amplification that nucleated cell counts were estimated. TCRdb keeps only in-frame clones here, not all; method: immunoSEQ multiplex PCR. V and J calls and clone size are as listed in that table; D and trimming were resolved from the DNA. The sample contains over 65,000 clones, 70% to 90% of which appear only once. The sample originates from a study of blood T cell repertoires in COVID-19. The CDR3 sequence is 13 residues long. Trimming pared 1 base from V and 1 base from J, leaving 7 bases between. CDR1 SQVTM and CDR2 ANQGSEA come from the germline V gene.

The rearrangement uses TRBV29-1 and TRBJ1-2, with a weak D call TRBD1 (5 bases). Material for sequencing was peripheral blood. This TCR was sampled from a man between 50 and 59 years old with active COVID-19. The CDR3 reads CSVEGGVNYGYTF. The CDR3 DNA is TGCAGCGTTGAAGGGGGGGTTAACTATGGCTACACCTTC.